A single sample is the source of the 17 T cell receptor beta chains below, sequenced in a study of blood T cell repertoires in COVID-19. Repertoires were generated with immunoSEQ multiplex PCR, while TCRdb's copy carries only in-frame clones and drops some. This repertoire shows 30,000 or so clones, under 85% found once; its top ten account for roughly a third. Sample: peripheral blood. The receptors derive from an older man with acute or convalescent COVID-19.

V gene TRBV7-6 combines with J gene TRBJ1-6, with D perhaps TRBD1 (6 bases). The CDR3 has 13 residues. In germline, CDR1 is SGHVS, CDR2 FNYEAQ. V was shortened by 3 bases and J by 10 bases, with 10 bases between the two germline ends. The CDR3 nucleotides are TGTGCCAGCAGCTTGGGGGCGAGGTCACCCCTCCACTTT. Residues: CASSLGARSPLHF.

The chain has TRBV5-1 and TRBJ1-3; 7 positions agree with TRBD1. The junction had 6 bases not matched to a gene; V was cut back by 3 bases and J by 0 bases. Germline V gives CDR1 SGHRS, CDR2 YFSETQ. The CDR3 extends over 16 amino acids. CDR3 region: CASSSYRGLSGNTIYF. The CDR3 coding sequence is TGCGCCAGCAGCTCCTACAGGGGCCTCTCTGGAAACACCATATATTTT.

This sequence joins TRBV5-1 and TRBJ1-2; 11 nucleotides align to TRBD1. From germline, CDR1 is SGHRS and CDR2 YFSETQ. V gave up 3 bases and J gave up 2 bases; unmatched junction bases: 9. This CDR3 region has 17 residues. This chain's CDR3 is CASSWTGGGSSNYGYTF. CDR3 bases: TGCGCCAGCAGCTGGACAGGGGGCGGTTCATCCAACTATGGCTACACCTTC.

This chain connects TRBV5-4 to TRBJ2-7; 9 nucleotides agree with TRBD1. From germline, CDR1 is SGHNT and CDR2 YYREEE (reference sequence). V gave up 3 bases and J gave up 2 bases; unmatched junction bases: 6. CDR3 size: 15 residues. The CDR3 nucleotides read TGTGCCAGCAGCTCAGGACAGGGGATCCCCTACGAGCAGTACTTC. It is translated as CASSSGQGIPYEQYF.

Only a few counts were recorded for this clone. The CDR3 protein is CASSIPTKRGATDTQYF. In nucleotides, the CDR3 is TGTGCCAGCAGCATCCCGACAAAGCGGGGGGCCACAGATACGCAGTATTTT. The chain uses TRBV12-1 and TRBJ2-3; TRBD2 reflects the table's D call only, with no check against the DNA. TRBV12-1 is flagged as a pseudogene. The CDR3 totals 17 residues.

The J gene is TRBJ2-7, the V gene TRBV5-1, with 8 bases identical to TRBD1. CDR1 and CDR2 (germline): SGHRS, YFSETQ. The CDR3 spans 15 residues. V trimming: 2 bases; J trimming: 2 bases; junction bases outside the gene matches: 6. This chain's CDR3 is CASSFSQGATYEQYF. CDR3 sequence (DNA): TGCGCCAGCAGCTTCTCGCAGGGGGCTACCTACGAGCAGTACTTC.

This clone turned up a few times. This sequence joins TRBV4-1 and TRBJ1-2, with unresolved D. V was cut by 0 bases and J by 1 base, with 9 bases left in between. CDR3 size: 15 residues. Germline CDR1 reads MGHRA; CDR2 reads YSYEKL. The CDR3 loop is CASSQDRVSNYGYTF. The CDR3 coding sequence is TGCGCCAGCAGCCAAGATCGGGTCAGTAACTATGGCTACACCTTC.

This clone was seen a single time. V and J are TRBV5-1 and TRBJ2-3; TRBD2 matches at 7 bases. Germline V gene sequence: CDR1 SGHRS, CDR2 YFSETQ. The length of the CDR3 is 16 residues. The J segment lost 0 bases and the V segment lost 3 bases, leaving 7 bases of the junction unmatched. The CDR3 DNA is TGCGCCAGCAGCTGGCGCGGGCGGGGGAGCACAGATACGCAGTATTTT. This codes for CASSWRGRGSTDTQYF.

The sample holds one count of this clone. The genes are TRBV7-2 and TRBJ2-7; 10 bases fit TRBD1. V shed 5 bases, J shed 7 bases, and the junction held 8 bases outside the gene matches. Germline V gives CDR1 SGHTA, CDR2 FQGNSA. The CDR3 consists of 14 residues. CDR3 sequence: CASSPRQGAREQYF. DNA of the CDR3: TGTGCCAGCAGCCCTAGACAGGGGGCAAGGGAGCAGTACTTC.

The rearrangement links TRBV7-2 to TRBJ2-5; D may be TRBD1 (6 bases). Germline CDR1 reads SGHTA; CDR2 reads FQGNSA. Trimming cost V 1 base and J 7 bases, with 13 bases left between them. CDR3 size: 14 residues. For the CDR3, the DNA is TGTGCCAGCAGCTTAGAACAGGGAAGGGGGACCCAGTACTTC. As protein: CASSLEQGRGTQYF.

This clone appeared once. CDR3 region: CASTDPRGRGQEKLFF. DNA for the CDR3: TGTGCCAGCACTGACCCCCGCGGCAGGGGGCAAGAAAAACTGTTTTTT. This rearrangement joins TRBV25-1 to TRBJ1-4; 8 bases fit TRBD1. CDR3 size: 16 residues. Trimming removed 7 bases from V and 8 bases from J; junction bases left unmatched: 15. Germline assignment: CDR1 MGHDK and CDR2 SYGVNS. The variable domain in full, with the rest retrieved from reference TRBV25-1 and TRBJ1-4, is EADIYQTPRYLVIGTGKKITLECSQTMGHDKMYWYQQDPGMELHLIHYSYGVNSTEKGDLSSESTVSRIRTEHFPLTLESARPSHTSQYLCASTDPRGRGQEKLFFGSGTQLSVL.

This clone has just one count. The chain combines TRBV7-2 with TRBJ1-1, with D perhaps TRBD1 (6 bases). Germline-derived CDR1 and CDR2 are SGHTA and FQGNSA. CDR3 length: 15 amino acids. With 6 bases removed from V and 4 bases from J, the gap between germline ends came to 18 bases. This chain's CDR3 is CASSPRAGAGTEAFF. The DNA of the CDR3 is TGTGCCAGCAGTCCCAGGGCAGGGGCCGGCACTGAAGCTTTCTTT.

The chain is built from TRBV3-1 (or the pseudogene TRBV3-2) and TRBJ1-1; 7 bases fit TRBD1. Germline CDR1 reads LGHDT; CDR2 reads YNNKEL (reference sequence). The CDR3 loop spans 15 amino acids. Unmatched junction bases numbered 9, after V lost 4 bases and J lost 4 bases. The CDR3 sequence is CASSPRRGRVTEAFF. For the CDR3, the DNA is TGTGCCAGCAGCCCCAGGAGGGGGCGGGTCACTGAAGCTTTCTTT.

This clone appeared a few times. The CDR3 DNA sequence: TGTGCCATGGGACAGGGAGCTAACTATGGCTACACCTTC. Protein product: CAMGQGANYGYTF. This chain connects TRBV10-3 to TRBJ1-2; 9 nucleotides line up with TRBD1. The junction had 2 bases not matched to a gene; V was cut back by 9 bases and J by 0 bases. CDR1 is ENHRY, CDR2 SYGVKD, per germline. CDR3 size: 13 residues.

The chain couples TRBV7-9 to TRBJ2-3, with 7 positions matching TRBD2. V lost 5 bases, J lost 2 bases, and 16 bases stayed unmatched. The CDR3 is 18 amino acids. Germline V gene lookup returns CDR1 SEHNR and CDR2 FQNEAQ (reference sequence). The CDR3 region is CASSPHQGAGDLTDTQYF. DNA for the CDR3: TGTGCCAGCAGCCCCCACCAGGGCGCGGGGGACCTCACAGATACGCAGTATTTT.

The chain carries TRBV7-8 and TRBJ1-6, with 8 bases lining up with TRBD1. V lost 6 bases to trimming and J lost 7 bases; unmatched junction nucleotides: 8. Germline V gives CDR1 SGHVS, CDR2 FQNEAQ. The CDR3 has 15 residues. The CDR3 spells CASRPGQGNNSPLHF. As DNA, the CDR3 is TGTGCCAGCAGACCTGGACAGGGTAACAATTCACCCCTCCACTTT.

This chain connects TRBV19 to TRBJ1-1; TRBD1 matches at 11 bases. The CDR3 loop spans 14 amino acids. With 10 bases clipped from V and 4 bases from J, the junction kept 8 bases outside the gene matches. Germline assignment: CDR1 LNHDA and CDR2 SQIVND (reference sequence). In DNA, the CDR3 is TGTGCCATCTCCGGACAGGGGGCCGGCACTGAAGCTTTCTTT. It is translated as CAISGQGAGTEAFF. Full variable domain (missing parts from reference TRBV19 and TRBJ1-1): DGGITQSPKYLFRKEGQNVTLSCEQNLNHDAMYWYRQDPGQGLRLIYYSQIVNDFQKGDIAEGYSVSREKKESFPLTVTSAQKNPTAFYLCAISGQGAGTEAFFGQGTRLTVV.